This T cell receptor (beta chain) is drawn from a study of shared clonotypes between healthy human individuals. Study summary: Donors were a couple of women and a few men aged 18 to 49. Study-level findings and limits: Generally, naive subsets came out with larger estimated richness than memory subsets.

Researchers ran the assay at a deep level. Generated by immunoSEQ multiplex PCR, the TCRdb table keeps only in-frame clones and is missing some. The sample carries about 580,000 clones, 95% to 98% recorded once. As for this clone: Its antigen is not identified.

Naive CD8 cells, CD45RO-negative and positively selected for CCR7, excluded terminally differentiated effector memory CD45RA+ cells. This receptor was identified in a man aged 30-40 years in good health. The source material was naive CD8+ T cells sorted from blood.

The DNA for the CDR3 is TGCAGCGTTGAAGTTATCGGGAAGTATGAGCAGTTCTTC. It encodes CSVEVIGKYEQFF. The J gene is TRBJ2-1, the V gene TRBV29-1; tentative D call: TRBD2 (5 bases). Germline CDR1 reads SQVTM; CDR2 reads ANQGSEA. V was clipped by 1 base and J by 8 bases, with 12 bases between them. This CDR3 has 13 residues.